The source of this T cell receptor (beta chain) is a study of T cells in Graves' hyperthyroidism and ophthalmopathy. The CDR3 is 14 residues long. In germline, CDR1 is MNHEY, CDR2 SVGEGT. V shed 4 bases and J shed 6 bases, with 10 bases lying between them. Points on this clonotype: Its antigen remains unknown.

What was amplified from RNA transcripts were TCR beta CDR3 regions. The TCR CDR3 was amplified in a first-round RT-PCR using the HTBI primer set. TCRdb reprocessed the multiplex PCR reads with MiXCR, giving one entry per CDR3 protein. The sample consists of around 600,000 distinct CDR3 sequences, about a sixth of them appearing once. Study observations and caveats: Ophthalmopathy cases were set apart from stable hyperthyroidism by a 13 V-J model.

Participants, patients aged 18 to 65, had newly diagnosed hyperthyroidism with a duration under 2 months. The chain combines TRBV6-2 or TRBV6-3 with TRBJ2-6; D remains ambiguous. Input material: blood. The receptor's source is a woman aged 30 to 39 with Graves' hyperthyroidism. CDR3 nucleotides: TGTGCCAGCAGTTTCAGACCCCTGGCCAACGTCCTGACTTTC. It translates to CASSFRPLANVLTF.